These T cell receptor beta chains were read from a single sample in a study of tumor-infiltrating lymphocytes in primary liver carcinoma. TCRdb re-called the multiplex PCR reads through MiXCR, storing one row per CDR3 protein. Altogether about 110,000 distinct CDR3 sequences are present, roughly 80% being singletons, with the ten largest covering approximately 21%. What was sequenced was liver tumor tissue from sampling region 3. Every receptor here comes from a man aged 35 to 55 with primary liver carcinoma and hepatitis B virus infection. Each CDR3 is given with its conserved first and last residue. Fields, in order: D gene, J gene, clone size, V gene, CDR3 protein, CDR3 DNA. The D gene is left open where the match is weak. A row's size may be missing; if present it is once, few, many or a size class.

.	TRBJ2-1	many	TRBV29-1	CSVALGETYNEQFF	TGCAGCGTTGCCCTCGGTGAAACCTACAATGAGCAGTTCTTC
TRBD1	TRBJ2-1	.	TRBV28	CASSQTGQGRNEQFF	TGTGCCAGCAGCCAGACCGGACAGGGGAGGAATGAGCAGTTCTTC
.	TRBJ2-4	.	TRBV9	CAPEGKGSGQSIQYF	TGTGCCCCCGAGGGGAAGGGGAGCGGGCAAAGCATTCAGTACTTC
.	TRBJ2-5	.	TRBV6-1	CASIRGGALAETQCF	TGTGCCAGCATCCGAGGGGGGGCTCTCGCAGAGACCCAGTGCTTC
TRBD1	TRBJ2-1	.	TRBV7-2	CASSSAGTGNYEQFF	TGTGCCAGCAGTTCTGCCGGGACAGGGAATTATGAGCAGTTCTTC
.	TRBJ2-1	.	TRBV4-2	CASNQDLTTGGEQFF	TGTGCCAGTAACCAAGATTTGACTACCGGCGGTGAGCAGTTCTTC
.	TRBJ1-3	.	TRBV21-1	CASGRYGSELRSGNTIYF	TGTGCCAGCGGGCGATACGGGAGCGAACTACGGAGTGGAAACACCATATATTTT
.	TRBJ2-3	.	TRBV29-1	CSVGIKEATQYF	TGCAGCGTTGGTATCAAGGAGGCTACGCAGTATTTT
.	TRBJ1-1	once	TRBV6-6	CPSSYSTGTEAFF	TGTCCCAGCAGTTACTCGACCGGGACTGAAGCTTTCTTT
TRBD1	TRBJ2-7	.	TRBV11-1	CAGSLRVRASQGEQYF	TGTGCCGGCAGCCTGCGCGTCAGGGCGTCCCAGGGGGAACAGTACTTC
TRBD1	TRBJ2-2	.	TRBV10-3	CDTAGTGNTGELFF	TGTGACACCGCCGGGACAGGGAACACCGGTGAGCTGTTTTTT
.	TRBJ2-7	few	TRBV4-2	CASSQGNTGKEQYF	TGTGCCAGCAGCCAAGGAAATACCGGCAAGGAGCAGTACTTC
.	TRBJ1-1	.	TRBV30	CARDRVGTEAFF	TGTGCCAGGGATAGGGTGGGCACTGAAGCTTTCTTT
TRBD2	TRBJ2-2	.	TRBV7-8	CASSPSGITSWELFF	TGTGCCAGCAGCCCGAGCGGGATAACGAGCTGGGAACTGTTTTTT
.	TRBJ1-2	.	TRBV4-1	CASSQEGQEARGYTF	TGCGCCAGCAGCCAAGAGGGGCAGGAGGCGCGGGGCTACACCTTC
.	TRBJ2-3	.	TRBV2	CVSNLGSIADTQYF	TGTGTCAGCAACCTAGGCAGCATTGCGGATACGCAGTATTTT
.	TRBJ1-1	.	TRBV29-1	CSVGAGKGAFF	TGCAGTGTTGGTGCTGGCAAGGGGGCTTTCTTT
TRBD1	TRBJ2-1	many	TRBV6-5	CASSYAGQANNEQFF	TGTGCCAGCAGTTACGCCGGACAGGCGAACAATGAGCAGTTCTTC
.	TRBJ2-1	.	TRBV11-2	CVSSSELYNEKYF	TGTGTCAGCAGCTCAGAATTATACAATGAGAAGTACTTC
.	TRBJ1-5	.	TRBV6-1	CASSLVDRNSNQPQHF	TGTGCCAGTAGCCTCGTGGACAGAAATAGCAATCAGCCCCAGCATTTT
.	TRBJ1-1	.	TRBV29-1	CSVSGGWTMNTEAFF	TGCAGCGTTTCAGGTGGGTGGACCATGAACACTGAAGCTTTCTTT
.	TRBJ2-5	once	TRBV15	CATSNIIQETQYF	TGTGCCACCAGCAACATCATCCAAGAGACCCAGTACTTC
.	TRBJ1-5	.	TRBV6-6	CVSSYEQFNQPQHF	TGTGTCAGCAGTTACGAACAATTCAATCAGCCCCAGCACTTT
.	TRBJ2-5	.	TRBV29-1	CSSMDIGETQYF	TGTAGCAGTATGGACATTGGAGAGACCCAGTACTTC
TRBD1	TRBJ1-5	once	TRBV6-6	CTSIRDRGGNQPQHF	TGTACTAGCATTAGGGACAGGGGGGGCAATCAGCCCCAGCATTTT
TRBD2	TRBJ2-1	.	TRBV9	CASSGGLAGGRNEQFF	TGTGCCAGCAGCGGAGGACTAGCGGGAGGCCGCAATGAGCAGTTCTTC
.	TRBJ2-6	.	TRBV6-6	CASSYRGRGSGANVLTF	TGTGCCAGCAGCTACCGGGGCCGGGGGTCTGGGGCCAACGTCCTGACTTTC
.	TRBJ2-3	.	TRBV29-1	CSAQYAGTQYF	TGTAGTGCGCAATACGCAGGTACGCAGTATTTT
TRBD2	TRBJ2-1	once	TRBV6-2/TRBV6-3	CASTGTSAERYNEQFF	TGTGCCAGTACTGGGACTAGCGCCGAGCGCTACAATGAGCAGTTCTTC
.	TRBJ2-2	.	TRBV29-1	CSVGSSAAYTGELFF	TGCAGCGTTGGGAGTAGCGCAGCGTACACCGGGGAGCTGTTTTTT
TRBD1	TRBJ1-6	once	TRBV12-3/TRBV12-4	CASNSGTGDSPLHF	TGTGCCAGCAACTCTGGGACAGGGGATTCACCACTCCACTTT
.	TRBJ2-7	once	TRBV6-5	CSSRRTQTHPYEQYF	TGTTCCAGCAGACGGACCCAAACCCATCCGTACGAGCAGTACTTC
.	TRBJ2-2	.	TRBV29-1	CSVGTSASNTVELFF	TGCAGCGTTGGGACAAGCGCGTCGAACACCGTGGAGCTGTTTTTT
.	TRBJ2-2	.	TRBV25-1	CASSGQLRTGELFF	TGTGCCAGCAGTGGGCAGCTTCGCACCGGGGAGCTGTTTTTT
TRBD2	TRBJ2-2	.	TRBV29-1	CSAVDGGDLNTGELFF	TGCAGCGCCGTCGACGGGGGGGATTTGAACACCGGGGAGCTGTTTTTT
.	TRBJ2-7	.	TRBV29-1	CSVNRGEQYF	TGCAGCGTTAATCGGGGCGAGCAGTATTTC
TRBD1	TRBJ2-2	.	TRBV28	CVSTSGQMNTGELFF	TGTGTCAGCACTTCGGGACAGATGAACACCGGGGAGCTGTTTTTT
TRBD1	TRBJ2-2	.	TRBV5-1	CASSPIGTGNSGELFF	TGCGCCAGCAGCCCGATCGGGACAGGGAACAGCGGGGAGCTGTTTTTT
TRBD1	TRBJ1-4	.	TRBV28	CATTGDAGEKLLF	TGTGCCACCACAGGGGACGCGGGCGAAAAACTGTTGTTT
TRBD2	TRBJ2-1	few	TRBV4-1	CASSQELTSGQSGQFF	TGCGCCAGTAGCCAAGAGCTGACTAGCGGGCAAAGTGGGCAATTCTTC